This T cell receptor (beta chain) was observed in a study of human T cells and chemical hapten exposure. As for the study in general: Patients, chiefly female, had alopecia areata, totalis or universalis. Findings and limits, study-wide: Significantly greater numbers of large CDR3 similarity clusters came from expanded TCRs than from controls.

This clonotype has only a few counts. Its antigen is unidentified. Within the library, unique molecular identifiers were attached to each individual cDNA molecule. TCRdb re-analysed the RACE reads in MiXCR, keeping a single row per CDR3 protein. There are fewer than 60,000 distinct CDR3 sequences in the sample; around 11% occur only once, and roughly 4.3% lies in the top ten. Time point of the sample: pre-sensitization, week 0. Treatment here: therapeutic diphenylcyclopropenone sensitization with weekly scalp DPC. Blood sampling preceded each patch test application. Deletions cut 4 bases from V and 1 base from J, with 17 bases between. The CDR3 is made up of 16 amino acids. Germline V gives CDR1 SGHRS, CDR2 YFSETQ.

J is TRBJ1-1 and V is TRBV5-1; D not certain. The starting material was whole blood, obtained in connection with sensitization to the hapten diphenylcyclopropenone (DPC). This clonotype was sampled from a woman aged 40 to 50 with alopecia areata. Some clones in this sample may be carry-over from other donors' samples. CDR3 sequence reads: CASSPRWVAANTEAFF. CDR3 nucleotides: TGCGCCAGCAGCCCTCGATGGGTGGCAGCGAACACTGAAGCTTTCTTT.